The entry below gives a single T cell receptor beta chain sequence along with its context. Its antigen is undetermined. This entry comes from a study of blood T cells in healthy people across ages. The study's findings and limits: Naive CD4+ cell counts and diversity both ran higher in long-lived than in aged donors. Possibly confounding the expanded clonotype changes was the fact that donor CMV status was unknown.

A sample-barcoded 5' primer and a J-beta primer mix were used in a second PCR of roughly 6 to 12 cycles. Samples each returned at least 2.5 million CDR3-containing paired-end reads. TCRdb itself ran the 5' RACE reads through MiXCR, one entry per CDR3 protein. The sample has about 830,000 distinct CDR3 sequences, 55% to 65% seen once. Germline CDR1 MNHEY, CDR2 SVGAGI. The CDR3 is 13 amino acids. The clonotype comes from a man aged 25-45 years in good health. V gene TRBV6-5 combines with J gene TRBJ2-5, with 7 bases that match TRBD2. The end of the DNA is better explained by TRBJ2-7, so the J call may be wrong. The sequenced material came from blood. The CDR3 nucleotides read TGTGCCAGCACGGGGGGAGTTCTCAACGAGCAGTACTTC. Translation gives CASTGGVLNEQYF.